These T cell receptor beta chains were read from a single sample in a study of spatial heterogeneity in lung cancer. TCRdb re-derived calls from the 5' RACE reads in MiXCR, one entry per CDR3 protein. The sample records about 27,000 distinct CDR3 sequences, less than 9% being singletons. The source was lung tumor tissue, collected at surgery. These receptors were obtained from a male donor with early-stage non-small cell lung cancer. CDR3s include the opening cysteine and the closing phenylalanine or tryptophan. A D gene is named only where the DNA matches it firmly. Size is stated for part of the rows, as once, few or many counts, or as a class when the clone is expanded.

V: TRBV28; J: TRBJ2-7; D: TRBD1; size: many; DNA: TGTGCCAGCAGCCCCGGGGACAGGGATGCCTACGAGCAGTACTTC; CDR3: CASSPGDRDAYEQYF
V: TRBV20-1; J: TRBJ1-1; D: NA; size: many; DNA: TGCAGTGCTAGGGGGACAAATTGGTTGAACACTGAAGCTTTCTTT; CDR3: CSARGTNWLNTEAFF
V: TRBV20-1; J: TRBJ1-5; D: NA; size: NA; DNA: TGCAGTGCTGAGCAGGGATTGGAACATCAGCCCCAGCATTTT; CDR3: CSAEQGLEHQPQHF
V: TRBV2; J: TRBJ2-7; D: NA; size: many; DNA: TGTGCCAGCAGTGAAAAAGGGACGATCCACGAGCAGTACTTC; CDR3: CASSEKGTIHEQYF
V: TRBV6-1; J: TRBJ2-1; D: NA; size: many; DNA: TGTGCCAGCAGTTGGTTAAACACCAACAATGAGCAGTTCTTC; CDR3: CASSWLNTNNEQFF
V: TRBV6-2/TRBV6-3; J: TRBJ1-5; D: TRBD1; size: many; DNA: TGTGCCAGCAGCTCGGACAGGGCAGGTCAGCCCCAGCATTTT; CDR3: CASSSDRAGQPQHF
V: TRBV6-5; J: TRBJ1-6; D: TRBD1; size: many; DNA: TGTGCCAGCACTGGACAGGGAAGGAGTAATTCACCCCTCCACTTT; CDR3: CASTGQGRSNSPLHF
V: TRBV7-2; J: TRBJ2-5; D: TRBD1; size: many; DNA: TGTGCCAGCAGCGGAGGGACAGGGGGATGGGAGACCCAGTACTTC; CDR3: CASSGGTGGWETQYF
V: TRBV6-2/TRBV6-3; J: TRBJ1-4; D: NA; size: NA; DNA: TGTGCCAGCAGTTACAACGGGGCTGCCGGTGAAAAACTGTTTTTT; CDR3: CASSYNGAAGEKLFF
V: TRBV9; J: TRBJ1-2; D: NA; size: many; DNA: TGTGCCAGCAGCGTAGATGCTAACTATGGCTACACCTTC; CDR3: CASSVDANYGYTF
V: TRBV28; J: TRBJ1-5; D: NA; size: NA; DNA: TGTGCCGTTGACCCCCTAGATTTCAATCAGCCCCAGCATTTT; CDR3: CAVDPLDFNQPQHF
V: TRBV18; J: TRBJ2-3; D: TRBD1; size: many; DNA: TGTGCCAGCTCATCGGGACAGGGTGCAGATACGCAGTATTTT; CDR3: CASSSGQGADTQYF
V: TRBV6-6; J: TRBJ2-1; D: TRBD2; size: many; DNA: TGTGCCAGCAGTTCACCCGGGATAGCGGGTCAGTTCTTC; CDR3: CASSSPGIAGQFF
V: TRBV7-9; J: TRBJ2-3; D: TRBD2; size: few; DNA: TGTGCCAGCAGACAAGCGGGGTTTAGCACAGATACGCAGTATTTT; CDR3: CASRQAGFSTDTQYF
V: TRBV4-3; J: TRBJ2-7; D: TRBD1; size: many; DNA: TGCGCCAGCAGCCAAGATGGAGGGACAGGGACCTACGAGCAGTACTTC; CDR3: CASSQDGGTGTYEQYF
V: TRBV12-3/TRBV12-4; J: TRBJ2-2; D: NA; size: few; DNA: TGTGCCAGCAGTTTCGGGGATGTTAACACCGGGGAGCTGTTTTTT; CDR3: CASSFGDVNTGELFF
V: TRBV20-1; J: TRBJ2-7; D: NA; size: medium-sized; DNA: TGCAGTGCTCTGGGGTCGGTCAGGGTTTTCTCCTACGAGCAGTACTTC; CDR3: CSALGSVRVFSYEQYF
V: TRBV9; J: TRBJ2-2; D: NA; size: many; DNA: TGTGCCAGCAGCTTCCAGGGCACCGGGGAGCTGTTTTTT; CDR3: CASSFQGTGELFF
V: TRBV7-2; J: TRBJ1-2; D: NA; size: many; DNA: TGTGCCAGCAGTTTCTACTATGGCTACACCTTC; CDR3: CASSFYYGYTF
V: TRBV5-1; J: TRBJ2-1; D: TRBD1; size: NA; DNA: TGCGCCAGCGCTACAGGGGGACCCTACAATGAGCAGTTCTTC; CDR3: CASATGGPYNEQFF
V: TRBV7-9; J: TRBJ2-5; D: NA; size: NA; DNA: TGTGCCAGCACCCTTCTCGGATTTTGGGAGACCCAGTACTTC; CDR3: CASTLLGFWETQYF
V: TRBV6-2/TRBV6-3; J: TRBJ2-1; D: TRBD1; size: NA; DNA: TGTGCCAGCAGACCGACAGGGAGCTCCTACAATGAGCAGTTCTTC; CDR3: CASRPTGSSYNEQFF
V: TRBV2; J: TRBJ1-1; D: NA; size: NA; DNA: TGTGCCAGTTCAAGGGGGGCGACTGAAGCTTTCTTT; CDR3: CASSRGATEAFF